The 10 T cell receptor beta chains in this list originate from one sample, sequenced in a study of blood T cell repertoires in COVID-19. This table comes from immunoSEQ multiplex PCR, and its TCRdb copy is limited to in-frame clones, with some not included. In the table there are about 270,000 clones, roughly 86% of which are singletons. The sequencing sample was made of peripheral blood. These receptors were collected from a woman in her fifties or sixties who had recovered from COVID-19.

The chain links TRBV9 to TRBJ2-1; no firm D call. V dropped 0 bases and J dropped 1 base, with 11 bases sitting between them. This CDR3 contains 16 residues. CDR1 and CDR2 from the germline V gene are SGDLS and YYNGEE. The chain's CDR3 is CASSVGQVLSYNEQFF. CDR3 sequence (DNA): TGTGCCAGCAGCGTAGGTCAGGTTTTGTCCTACAATGAGCAGTTCTTC.

This chain uses TRBV6-2 or TRBV6-3 with TRBJ1-1; D might be TRBD1 (6 bases). The CDR3 is made up of 14 amino acids. V dropped 2 bases and J dropped 6 bases, with 13 bases sitting between them. Germline V gene sequence: CDR1 MNHEY, CDR2 SVGEGT. The CDR3 DNA is TGTGCCAGCAGTTACGGGAAACAGGGATCTGAAGCTTTCTTT. Encoded protein: CASSYGKQGSEAFF.

V and J are TRBV28 and TRBJ1-2, with 8 bases fitting TRBD1. Germline CDR1 is MDHEN and CDR2 is SYDVKM. This CDR3 has 13 residues. J gave up 7 bases and V 2 bases, and 3 bases lay outside the gene matches. The CDR3 loop reads CASSLGQGTGYTF. The DNA of the CDR3 is TGTGCCAGCAGTTTAGGACAGGGAACTGGCTACACCTTC.

The rearrangement joins TRBV5-1 to TRBJ1-2, with a weak D call TRBD1 (5 bases). Germline V gives CDR1 SGHRS, CDR2 YFSETQ. Trimming took off 2 bases at V and 3 bases at J, with 11 bases between the two ends. CDR3 size: 14 residues. CDR3 nucleotides: TGCGCCAGCAGCTTCCAGGGAAGTGACTATGGCTACACCTTC. It codes for CASSFQGSDYGYTF.

The rearrangement links TRBV15 to TRBJ2-5; TRBD1 is a possible D gene (6 bases). Germline V gene data show CDR1 as LNHNV and CDR2 as YYDKDF (reference sequence). With 3 bases removed from V and 2 bases from J, the gap between germline ends came to 7 bases. The CDR3 loop spans 13 amino acids. In DNA form, the CDR3 reads TGTGCCACCAGCAGGGACAGACAAGAGACCCAGTACTTC. Translation: CATSRDRQETQYF.

This chain uses TRBV28 with TRBJ2-5; 9 bases match TRBD1. The CDR3 length is 15 residues. Germline CDR1 reads MDHEN; CDR2 reads SYDVKM. Trimming cost V 6 bases and J 6 bases; bases outside gene matches: 11. CDR3 region: CASRADRGRTKTQYF. CDR3 nucleotide sequence: TGTGCCAGCAGGGCGGACAGGGGAAGAACCAAGACCCAGTACTTC.

This chain connects TRBV6-6 to TRBJ2-7; TRBD1 aligns across 7 bases. Trimming cost V 6 bases and J 4 bases; bases outside gene matches: 6. The germline CDR1 and CDR2 sequences are MNHNY and SVGAGI (reference sequence). The CDR3 contains 13 residues. The CDR3 region is CASSSQGDYEQYF. CDR3 DNA sequence: TGTGCCAGCAGCTCTCAGGGGGATTACGAGCAGTACTTC.

The genes are TRBV5-1 and TRBJ2-7; the D gene is possibly TRBD2 (6 bases). The CDR3 covers 16 residues. Trimming removed 0 bases at V and 1 base at J, with 14 bases between. The germline V gene encodes CDR1 SGHRS and CDR2 YFSETQ. DNA of the CDR3: TGCGCCAGCAGCTTGGCCACAGGAGGGAAATCCTACGAGCAGTACTTC. Its translation is CASSLATGGKSYEQYF. Together with reference TRBV5-1 and TRBJ2-7, the CDR3 gives the full variable domain: KAGVTQTPRYLIKTRGQQVTLSCSPISGHRSVSWYQQTPGQGLQFLFEYFSETQRNKGNFPGRFSGRQFSNSRSEMNVSTLELGDSALYLCASSLATGGKSYEQYFGPGTRLTVT.

The sample holds one count of this clone. The rearrangement joins TRBV12-3 or TRBV12-4 to TRBJ2-1, with D hard to call. V was trimmed by 4 bases and J by 6 bases, leaving 7 bases between them. The CDR3 length is 12 residues. The CDR3 DNA reads as TGTGCCAGCAGTTCGAGCACCAATGAGCAGTTCTTC. It is translated as CASSSSTNEQFF.

V usage is TRBV2 and J usage is TRBJ1-4, with TRBD1 matching over 10 bases. CDR1 is SNHLY, CDR2 FYNNEI, per germline. The CDR3 is made up of 15 amino acids. The V gene end was trimmed by 4 bases and the J gene end by 8 bases; junction bases not matched to a gene: 7. CDR3 loop: CASSGRDRGPEKLFF. CDR3 DNA: TGTGCCAGCAGTGGGCGGGACAGGGGCCCCGAAAAACTGTTTTTT.